One and the same sample provided the 10 T cell receptor beta chains below, sequenced in a study of cytomegalovirus exposure and HLA in healthy donors. PCR amplification relied on 60 Vbeta primers (plus 13 Jbeta primers). The assay was immunoSEQ multiplex PCR, and TCRdb's table has in-frame clones only and misses some. The data contain approximately 130,000 clones, 75% to 90% of them singletons. The sequenced sample consisted of PBMCs. The receptors originated from a woman aged 25 to 39 in good health and CMV-seropositive.

This clone was detected a few times. The chain couples TRBV7-6 to TRBJ2-1, with 13 nucleotides matching TRBD2. CDR3 length: 16 amino acids. Trimming at V came to 3 bases and at J to 2 bases, leaving 1 base not matched to a gene. Germline V gene data show CDR1 as SGHVS and CDR2 as FNYEAQ. The CDR3 DNA follows: TGTGCCAGCAGCTTGACTAGCGGGGGGCCCTACAATGAGCAGTTCTTC. It specifies CASSLTSGGPYNEQFF.

The sample holds a few counts of this clone. This rearrangement joins TRBV5-4 to TRBJ2-7, with D possibly TRBD2 on 6 matching bases. Between the trimmed V and J ends, which lost 2 bases and 3 bases, there was a span of 12 bases. The germline V gene has CDR1 SGHNT and CDR2 YYREEE (reference sequence). The CDR3 runs to 14 residues. The CDR3 spells CASSFTSTSYEQYF. In DNA form, the CDR3 reads TGTGCCAGCAGCTTCACCTCGACTAGCTACGAGCAGTACTTC.

The gene calls are TRBV29-1 and TRBJ2-3; TRBD1 aligns across 10 bases. Germline CDR1 is SQVTM and CDR2 is ANQGSEA. The V segment lost 2 bases and the J segment 4 bases; nucleotides outside the gene matches: 9. CDR3 length: 16 residues. CDR3 sequence: CSVESWGTGVPDTQYF. DNA for the CDR3: TGCAGCGTTGAAAGTTGGGGGACAGGGGTCCCAGATACGCAGTATTTT.

The rearrangement uses TRBV28 and TRBJ1-3; TRBD1 matches 7 bases. Germline lookup yields CDR1 MDHEN and CDR2 SYDVKM. The CDR3 has 14 amino acids. After removal of 5 bases from V and 4 bases from J, the junction contained 5 bases not matched to a gene. CDR3 residues: CASSEGGSGNTIYF. The DNA of the CDR3 is TGTGCCAGCAGTGAAGGGGGCTCGGGAAACACCATATATTTT.

The genes are TRBV9 and TRBJ2-2, with 8 positions matching TRBD2. The CDR3 length is 16 residues. Germline values: CDR1 SGDLS, CDR2 YYNGEE. Trimming at V came to 4 bases and at J to 1 base, leaving 6 bases not matched to a gene. The CDR3: CASSLGTSVNTGELFF. CDR3 DNA: TGTGCCAGCAGCCTTGGGACTAGTGTGAACACCGGGGAGCTGTTTTTT.

The chain carries TRBV10-3 and TRBJ2-1, with 8 positions matching TRBD1. This CDR3 spans 13 amino acids. After removal of 4 bases from V and 6 bases from J, the junction contained 2 bases not matched to a gene. Germline CDR1 and CDR2: ENHRY and SYGVKD. CDR3 region: CAISVTGGNEQFF. In nucleotides, the CDR3 is TGTGCCATCAGTGTTACAGGGGGCAATGAGCAGTTCTTC.

This chain uses TRBV19 with TRBJ1-5; 8 nucleotides agree with TRBD1. This CDR3 is built from 14 residues. CDR1 is LNHDA and CDR2 is SQIVND in the germline V gene (reference sequence). After removal of 7 bases from V and 3 bases from J, the junction contained 5 bases not matched to a gene. The CDR3 spells CASTGQGNNQPQHF. CDR3 nucleotides: TGTGCCAGTACCGGACAGGGTAACAATCAGCCCCAGCATTTT.

This sequence joins TRBV28 and TRBJ1-1; D is ambiguous. The CDR3 totals 15 residues. The germline V gene has CDR1 MDHEN and CDR2 SYDVKM. The V gene lost 4 bases and the J gene lost 0 bases, with 12 bases spanning the gap. The CDR3 coding sequence is TGTGCCAGCAGTTACACAGATTTACTGAACACTGAAGCTTTCTTT. It specifies CASSYTDLLNTEAFF.

The chain has TRBV2 and TRBJ1-4, with 7 bases fitting TRBD1. CDR1 and CDR2 (germline): SNHLY, FYNNEI. This CDR3 is built from 14 residues. Trimming at V came to 4 bases and at J to 10 bases, leaving 9 bases not matched to a gene. The CDR3 protein is CASSGLDRSGKLFF. DNA for the CDR3: TGTGCCAGCAGTGGATTGGACAGGTCGGGAAAACTGTTTTTT.

The chain carries TRBV7-8 and TRBJ2-1; D unresolved. The CDR3 extends over 16 amino acids. Trimming took off 5 bases at V and 9 bases at J, with 23 bases between the two ends. CDR1 is SGHVS, CDR2 FQNEAQ, per germline. The CDR3 DNA reads TGTGCCAGCAGCACCTACCTAGGTGGCGTACCGGGTGAGCAGTTCTTC. The encoded protein is CASSTYLGGVPGEQFF.